One T cell receptor beta chain is described in this entry. The antigen remains undetermined. Germline V CDR1 and CDR2: LGHNA, YSLEER. V lost 1 base, J lost 7 bases, and 11 bases stayed unmatched. The CDR3 loop spans 16 amino acids. Mismatch repair deficiency was confirmed in all patients, by PCR or immunohistochemistry. The TCR-sequenced patients were a few responders to pembrolizumab. Some clones are missing from TCRdb's copy, which holds only in-frame ones; the method was immunoSEQ multiplex PCR. This table holds some 100,000 clones, approximately 83% found once. This entry is derived from a study of PD-1 blockade in mismatch repair-deficient tumors. The wider study: All were previously treated, progressing patients with 11 to 13 mismatch repair-deficient cancer types.

Study results and caveats: Rapid post-treatment expansion, then contraction, generally preceding radiologic response, marked tumor-resident clones.

The specimen was peripheral blood, collected roughly eight months after starting pembrolizumab. The source of this sequence is an adult with mismatch repair-deficient cancer. V usage is TRBV4-3 and J usage is TRBJ1-2, with 8 bases identical to TRBD1. CDR3 DNA: TGCGCCAGCAGCCAAGGACAGATAGGACAGGGCTTTGGCTACACCTTC. Translating it yields CASSQGQIGQGFGYTF.